The clone carrying this TCR beta chain was counted many times. The germline CDR1 and CDR2 sequences are PRHDT and FYEKMQ (reference sequence). The CDR3 covers 16 residues. V lost 4 bases and J lost 4; bases outside the gene matches: 7. RNA transcripts provided the source from which TCR beta CDR3 regions were amplified. TCR CDR3 regions were first amplified by RT-PCR with HTBI primers. TCRdb re-called the multiplex PCR reads through MiXCR, storing one row per CDR3 protein. Of 610,000 or so distinct CDR3 sequences listed, just over 45% are singletons. The record originates from a study of T cells in Graves' hyperthyroidism and ophthalmopathy.

The chain uses TRBV13 and TRBJ2-5, with 12 bases aligning to TRBD2. This TCR came from a woman aged 18-29 years with Graves' hyperthyroidism. The sequenced material came from peripheral blood or thyroid tissue (not recorded which). CDR3 sequence (DNA): TGTGCCAGCAGCTCCCGGACTAGCGGGAACAGAGAGACCCAGTACTTC. It is translated as CASSSRTSGNRETQYF.